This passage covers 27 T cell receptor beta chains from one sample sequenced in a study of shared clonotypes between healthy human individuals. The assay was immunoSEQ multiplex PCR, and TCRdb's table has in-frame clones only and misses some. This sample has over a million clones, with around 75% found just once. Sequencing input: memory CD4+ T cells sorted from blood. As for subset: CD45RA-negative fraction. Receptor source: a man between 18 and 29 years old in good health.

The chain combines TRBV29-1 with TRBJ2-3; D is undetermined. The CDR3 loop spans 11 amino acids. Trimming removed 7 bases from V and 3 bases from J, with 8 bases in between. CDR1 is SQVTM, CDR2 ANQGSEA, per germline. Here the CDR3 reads CSGVITDTQYF. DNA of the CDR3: TGCAGCGGTGTTATTACAGATACGCAGTATTTT.

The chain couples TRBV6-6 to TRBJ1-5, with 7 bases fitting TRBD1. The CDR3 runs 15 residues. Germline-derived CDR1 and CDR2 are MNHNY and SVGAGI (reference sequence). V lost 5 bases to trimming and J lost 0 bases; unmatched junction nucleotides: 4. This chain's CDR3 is CASSQGQNSNQPQHF. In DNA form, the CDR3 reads TGTGCCAGCAGTCAGGGACAGAATAGCAATCAGCCCCAGCATTTT.

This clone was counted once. The CDR3: CASSVDRGRVTGELFF. The CDR3 DNA sequence: TGCGCCAGCAGCGTCGACAGGGGGCGAGTCACCGGGGAGCTGTTTTTT. The chain has TRBV5-1 and TRBJ2-2; 10 nucleotides align to TRBD1. The V and J ends lost 4 bases and 4 bases, in that order; junction bases with no gene match: 7. The germline gives CDR1 SGHRS, CDR2 YFSETQ. The length of the CDR3 is 16 residues.

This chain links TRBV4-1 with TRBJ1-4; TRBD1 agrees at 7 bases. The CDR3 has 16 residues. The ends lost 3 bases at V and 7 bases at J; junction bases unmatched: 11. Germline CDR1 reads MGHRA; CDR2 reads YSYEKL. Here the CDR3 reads CASSHGTKGAGEKLFF. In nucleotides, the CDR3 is TGCGCCAGCAGCCACGGAACAAAGGGGGCTGGTGAAAAACTGTTTTTT.

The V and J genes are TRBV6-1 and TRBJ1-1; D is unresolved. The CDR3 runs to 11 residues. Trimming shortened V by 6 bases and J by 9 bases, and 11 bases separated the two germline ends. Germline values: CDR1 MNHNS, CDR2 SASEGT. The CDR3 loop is CASRFGWQAFF. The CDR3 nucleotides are TGTGCCAGCAGATTCGGGTGGCAAGCTTTCTTT.

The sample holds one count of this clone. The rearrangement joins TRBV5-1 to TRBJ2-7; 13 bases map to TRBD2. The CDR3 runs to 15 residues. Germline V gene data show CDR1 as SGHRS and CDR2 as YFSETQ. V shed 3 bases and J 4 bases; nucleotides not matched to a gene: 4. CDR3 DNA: TGCGCCAGCAGCTCCGGGACTAGCGGGGATTACGAGCAGTACTTC. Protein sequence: CASSSGTSGDYEQYF.

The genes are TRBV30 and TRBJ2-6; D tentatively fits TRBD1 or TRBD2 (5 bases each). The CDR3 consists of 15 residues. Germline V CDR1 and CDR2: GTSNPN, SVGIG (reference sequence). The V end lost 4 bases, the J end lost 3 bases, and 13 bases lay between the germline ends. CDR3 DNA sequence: TGTGCCTGGATCGCTCAGGGACGTGGGGCCAACGTCCTGACTTTC. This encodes CAWIAQGRGANVLTF.

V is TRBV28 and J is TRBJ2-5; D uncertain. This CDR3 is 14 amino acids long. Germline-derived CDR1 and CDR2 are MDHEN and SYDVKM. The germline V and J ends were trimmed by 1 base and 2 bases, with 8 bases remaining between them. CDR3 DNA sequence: TGTGCCAGCAGTTTATTTGGGAAGCAAGAGACCCAGTACTTC. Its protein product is CASSLFGKQETQYF.

As DNA, the CDR3 is TGCGCCAGCAGCTTGGAACAGGGAGGTGCCACTGAAGCTTTCTTT. It codes for CASSLEQGGATEAFF. The chain couples TRBV5-1 to TRBJ1-1; TRBD1 is a possible D gene (6 bases). This CDR3 comprises 15 residues. V lost 0 bases and J 4 bases, leaving 13 bases between the germline ends. The germline CDR1 and CDR2 sequences are SGHRS and YFSETQ.

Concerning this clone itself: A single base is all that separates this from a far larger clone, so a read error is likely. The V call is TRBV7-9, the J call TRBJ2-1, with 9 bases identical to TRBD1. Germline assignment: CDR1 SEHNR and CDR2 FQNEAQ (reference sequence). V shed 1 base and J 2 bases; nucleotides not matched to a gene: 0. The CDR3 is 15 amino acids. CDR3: CASSLGDRAYNEQFF. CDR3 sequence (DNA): TGTGCCAGCAGCTTAGGGGACAGGGCCTACAATGAGCAGTTCTTC.

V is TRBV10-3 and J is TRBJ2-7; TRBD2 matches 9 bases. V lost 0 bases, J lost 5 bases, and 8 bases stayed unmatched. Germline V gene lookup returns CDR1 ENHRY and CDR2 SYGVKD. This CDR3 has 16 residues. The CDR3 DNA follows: TGTGCCATCAGTGAGTCGGTTGGCGGGGGGGCCCACGAGCAGTACTTC. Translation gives CAISESVGGGAHEQYF.

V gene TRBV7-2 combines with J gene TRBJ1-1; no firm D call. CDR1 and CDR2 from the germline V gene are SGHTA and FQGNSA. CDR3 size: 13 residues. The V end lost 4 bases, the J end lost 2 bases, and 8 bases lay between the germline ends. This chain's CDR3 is CASSYPGNTEAFF. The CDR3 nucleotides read TGTGCCAGCAGCTACCCGGGTAACACTGAAGCTTTCTTT.

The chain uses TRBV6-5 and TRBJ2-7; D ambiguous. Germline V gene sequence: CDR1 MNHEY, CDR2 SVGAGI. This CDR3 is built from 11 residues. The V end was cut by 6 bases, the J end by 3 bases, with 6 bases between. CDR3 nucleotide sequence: TGTGCCAGCAGGAAGTACTACGAGCAGTACTTC. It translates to CASRKYYEQYF.

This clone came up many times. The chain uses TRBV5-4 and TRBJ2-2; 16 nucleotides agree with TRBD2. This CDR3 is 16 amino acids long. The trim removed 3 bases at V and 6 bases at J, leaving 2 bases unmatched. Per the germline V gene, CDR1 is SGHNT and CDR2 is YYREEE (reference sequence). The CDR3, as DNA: TGTGCCAGCAGCTCCGGGACTAGCGGGGGGGCCGGGGAGCTGTTTTTT. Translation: CASSSGTSGGAGELFF.

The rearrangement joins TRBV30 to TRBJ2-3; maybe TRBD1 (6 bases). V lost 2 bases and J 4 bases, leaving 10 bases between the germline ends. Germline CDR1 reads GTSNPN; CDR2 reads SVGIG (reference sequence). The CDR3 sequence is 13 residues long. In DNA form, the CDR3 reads TGTGCCTGGAGTATACAGGGTCCAGATACGCAGTATTTT. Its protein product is CAWSIQGPDTQYF. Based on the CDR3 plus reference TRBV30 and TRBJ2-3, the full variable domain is SQTIHQWPATLVQPVGSPLSLECTVEGTSNPNLYWYRQAAGRGLQLLFYSVGIGQISSEVPQNLSASRPQDRQFILSSKKLLLSDSGFYLCAWSIQGPDTQYFGPGTRLTVL.

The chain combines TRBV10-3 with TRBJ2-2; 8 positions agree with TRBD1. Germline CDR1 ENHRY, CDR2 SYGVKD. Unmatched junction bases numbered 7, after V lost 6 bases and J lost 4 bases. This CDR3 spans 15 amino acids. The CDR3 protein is CAISGDTGGTGELFF. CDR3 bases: TGTGCCATCAGCGGGGATACAGGGGGCACCGGGGAGCTGTTTTTT.

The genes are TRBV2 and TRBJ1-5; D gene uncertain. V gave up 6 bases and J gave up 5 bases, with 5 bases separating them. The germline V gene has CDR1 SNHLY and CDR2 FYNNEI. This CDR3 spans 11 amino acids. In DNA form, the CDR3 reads TGTGCCAGCAGGGGTGATCAGCCCCAGCATTTT. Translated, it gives CASRGDQPQHF.

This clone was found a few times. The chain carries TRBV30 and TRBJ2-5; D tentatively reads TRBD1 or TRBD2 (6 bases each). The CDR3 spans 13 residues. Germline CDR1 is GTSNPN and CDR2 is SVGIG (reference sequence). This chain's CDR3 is CASHRDSGETQYF. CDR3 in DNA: TGTGCTTCTCACAGGGACTCGGGAGAGACCCAGTACTTC. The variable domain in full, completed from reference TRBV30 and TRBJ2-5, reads SQTIHQWPATLVQPVGSPLSLECTVEGTSNPNLYWYRQAAGRGLQLLFYSVGIGQISSEVPQNLSASRPQDRQFILSSKKLLLSDSGFYLCASHRDSGETQYFGPGTRLLVL.

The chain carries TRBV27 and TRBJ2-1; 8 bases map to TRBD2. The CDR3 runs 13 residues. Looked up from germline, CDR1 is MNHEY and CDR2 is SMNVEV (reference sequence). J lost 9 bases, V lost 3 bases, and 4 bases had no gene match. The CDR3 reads CASSFFAGGEQFF. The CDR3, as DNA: TGTGCCAGCAGTTTCTTCGCGGGAGGTGAGCAGTTCTTC.

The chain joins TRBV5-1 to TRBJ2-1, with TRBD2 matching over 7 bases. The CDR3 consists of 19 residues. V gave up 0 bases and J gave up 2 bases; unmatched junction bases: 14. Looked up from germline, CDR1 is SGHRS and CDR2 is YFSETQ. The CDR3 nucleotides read TGCGCCAGCAGCTTGGGTAGGGGCGGGAGTCGGAGGACCTACAATGAGCAGTTCTTC. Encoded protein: CASSLGRGGSRRTYNEQFF.

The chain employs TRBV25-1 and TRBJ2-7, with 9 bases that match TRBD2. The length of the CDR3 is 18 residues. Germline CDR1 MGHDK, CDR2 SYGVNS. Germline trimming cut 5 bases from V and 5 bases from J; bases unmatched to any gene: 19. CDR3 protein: CASSPTGLTSGRINEQYF. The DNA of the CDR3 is TGTGCCAGCAGTCCAACGGGGTTGACAAGCGGGAGGATCAACGAGCAGTACTTC.

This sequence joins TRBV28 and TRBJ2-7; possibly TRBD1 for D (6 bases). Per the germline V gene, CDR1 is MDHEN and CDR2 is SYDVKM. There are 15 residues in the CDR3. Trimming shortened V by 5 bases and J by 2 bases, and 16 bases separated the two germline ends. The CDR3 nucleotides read TGTGCCAGCAGTCGGCCAGACAGGCCGCCCTACGAGCAGTACTTC. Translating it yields CASSRPDRPPYEQYF.

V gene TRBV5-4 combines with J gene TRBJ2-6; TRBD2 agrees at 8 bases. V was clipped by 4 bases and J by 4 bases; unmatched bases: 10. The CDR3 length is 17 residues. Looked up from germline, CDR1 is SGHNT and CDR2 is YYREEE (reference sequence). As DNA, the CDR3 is TGTGCCAGCAGCCAGAGCGGGGGATCGGCCGGGGCCAACGTCCTGACTTTC. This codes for CASSQSGGSAGANVLTF.

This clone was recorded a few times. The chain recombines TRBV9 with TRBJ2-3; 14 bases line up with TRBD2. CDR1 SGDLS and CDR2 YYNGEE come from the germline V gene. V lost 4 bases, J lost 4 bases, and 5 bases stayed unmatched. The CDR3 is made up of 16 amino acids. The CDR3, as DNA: TGTGCCAGCAGCTTTGGGACTAGCGGGAGTTCAGATACGCAGTATTTT. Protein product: CASSFGTSGSSDTQYF.

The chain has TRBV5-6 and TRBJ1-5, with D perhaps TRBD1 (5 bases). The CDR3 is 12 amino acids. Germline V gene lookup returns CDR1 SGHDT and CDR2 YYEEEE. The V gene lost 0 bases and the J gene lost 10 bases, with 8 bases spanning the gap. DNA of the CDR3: TGTGCCAGCAGCTTGGAGGGACTTCCCCAGCATTTT. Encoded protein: CASSLEGLPQHF.

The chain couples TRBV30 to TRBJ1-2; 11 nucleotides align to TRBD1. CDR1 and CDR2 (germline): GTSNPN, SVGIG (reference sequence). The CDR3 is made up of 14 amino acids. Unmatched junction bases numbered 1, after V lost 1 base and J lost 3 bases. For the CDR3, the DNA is TGTGCCTGGAGTGGGGACAGGGGGGACTATGGCTACACCTTC. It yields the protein CAWSGDRGDYGYTF.

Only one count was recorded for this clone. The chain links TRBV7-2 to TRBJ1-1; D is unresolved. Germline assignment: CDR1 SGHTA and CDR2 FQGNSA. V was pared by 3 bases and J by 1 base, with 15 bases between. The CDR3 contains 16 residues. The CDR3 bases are TGTGCCAGCAGCTTGTCCTTTGGCAGGCAGAACACTGAAGCTTTCTTT. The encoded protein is CASSLSFGRQNTEAFF.